These 22 T cell receptor beta chains were sequenced from one sample in a study of CD8+CD57+ T cells in acquired aplastic anemia. TCR beta VDJ combinations and CDR3 sequences were profiled from genomic DNA. TCRdb passed the reads through MiXCR, listing each CDR3 protein once. The profile covers 250,000 to 300,000 distinct CDR3 sequences, with 45% to 65% appearing a single time and around 1.3% taken by the ten largest. Patients who underwent sequencing had shown CD8+CD57+ cell expansion by flow cytometry. Sequencing was carried out using sorted CD4+, CD8+, or CD8+CD57+ T cells (not recorded which) from PBMCs. Source of these receptors: a human donor with aplastic anemia.

This clonotype showed up many times. V and J are TRBV5-8 and TRBJ1-5; weak D call: TRBD1 (6 bases). V lost 0 bases to trimming and J lost 5 bases, with 15 bases between them. Germline CDR1 is SGHTS and CDR2 is YDEGEE. This CDR3 has 16 residues. The chain's CDR3 is CASSLDAPGDDQPQHF. CDR3 sequence (DNA): TGTGCCAGCAGCTTGGATGCCCCAGGGGACGATCAGCCCCAGCATTTT.

In regard to this clonotype: The conserved closing phenylalanine or tryptophan is absent in this CDR3, likely reflecting a read error. The limits of the CDR3 on the DNA are not certain, so only TCRdb's listed CDR3 is given. The chain joins TRBV6-5 to TRBJ2-2; the DNA was not compared with TRBD1, the D call given in the table. The CDR3 spans 16 residues, counting both ends. The V gene's germline CDR1 is MNHEY and CDR2 SVGAGI. The CDR3 protein is CASSRLPRANTGELLL.

The J gene is TRBJ2-3, the V gene TRBV11-3; TRBD1 aligns across 7 bases. Germline V CDR1 and CDR2: SGHNT, YENEEA. The V gene end was trimmed by 1 base and the J gene end by 1 base; junction bases not matched to a gene: 8. This CDR3 has 17 residues. The CDR3 sequence: CASSLGASGTGTDTQYF. For the CDR3, the DNA is TGTGCCAGCAGCTTAGGGGCGTCTGGGACAGGCACAGATACGCAGTATTTT.

There are many counts of this clonotype. The rearrangement uses TRBV7-9 and TRBJ2-1, with 8 bases matching TRBD1. The CDR3 is 14 amino acids. V lost 5 bases, J lost 6 bases, and 6 bases stayed unmatched. The germline CDR1 and CDR2 sequences are SEHNR and FQNEAQ (reference sequence). CDR3 DNA: TGTGCCAGCAGCCGCCCCGGACAGGGCAATGAGCAGTTCTTC. This encodes CASSRPGQGNEQFF.

The rearrangement joins TRBV18 to TRBJ2-1, with 7 bases fitting TRBD2. The J segment lost 2 bases and the V segment lost 1 base, leaving 5 bases of the junction unmatched. The length of the CDR3 is 16 residues. Germline V gene lookup returns CDR1 KGHSH and CDR2 LQKENI. CDR3 DNA sequence: TGTGCCAGCTCACCACGGGGGGGAACTACCTACAATGAGCAGTTCTTC. Translation gives CASSPRGGTTYNEQFF.

This chain links TRBV6-2 or TRBV6-3 with TRBJ2-6; no reliable D call. In germline, CDR1 is MNHEY, CDR2 SVGEGT. The ends were cut back, 5 bases at V and 2 bases at J, with 7 bases in the middle. This CDR3 is built from 14 residues. The CDR3 is CASSPDTGANVLTF. The CDR3 bases are TGTGCCAGCAGTCCGGATACTGGGGCCAACGTCCTGACTTTC.

This clonotype was observed once. The chain joins TRBV25-1 to TRBJ2-2; 7 bases line up with TRBD2. This CDR3 contains 15 residues. Looked up from germline, CDR1 is MGHDK and CDR2 is SYGVNS. V lost 5 bases, J lost 1 base, and 4 bases stayed unmatched. The CDR3 DNA reads TGTGCCAGCAGTCCGGGACTACAGAACACCGGGGAGCTGTTTTTT. It is translated as CASSPGLQNTGELFF.

V gene TRBV7-2 combines with J gene TRBJ2-2; D is possibly TRBD2 (7 bases). The V and J ends lost 5 bases and 5 bases respectively, with 21 bases between them. This CDR3 is built from 17 residues. CDR1 is SGHTA and CDR2 is FQGNSA in the germline V gene. The CDR3 DNA sequence: TGTGCCAGCAGCCAAGCGTGGAGTGGGAGGGGGACCGGGGAGCTGTTTTTT. Translating gives CASSQAWSGRGTGELFF.

V is TRBV2 and J is TRBJ1-2, with a tentative D call TRBD1 (6 bases). From germline, CDR1 is SNHLY and CDR2 FYNNEI. This CDR3 comprises 13 residues. Deletions cut 5 bases from V and 4 bases from J, with 11 bases between. CDR3 nucleotides: TGTGCCAGCAGTTACGGGGGCCGCTATGGCTACACCTTC. Translating it yields CASSYGGRYGYTF.

In its sample, this clonotype was seen once. The chain carries TRBV6-1 and TRBJ2-3, with D uncertain. Trimming took off 11 bases at V and 3 bases at J, with 12 bases between the two ends. CDR1 and CDR2 from the germline V gene are MNHNS and SASEGT. The CDR3 is 12 amino acids. The CDR3 DNA sequence: TGTGCCGTTAACCGGTGGACAGATACGCAGTATTTT. This sequence encodes CAVNRWTDTQYF.

Many counts were recorded for this clonotype. The chain couples TRBV6-5 to TRBJ2-7, with D possibly matching TRBD2 (5 bases). Germline CDR1 is MNHEY and CDR2 is SVGAGI. CDR3 length: 14 residues. Trimming removed 2 bases at V and 0 bases at J, with 8 bases between. CDR3 nucleotides: TGTGCCAGCAGTTACCGGGGTAGCTCCTACGAGCAGTACTTC. Translating it yields CASSYRGSSYEQYF.

This clonotype appeared a single time. V and J are TRBV15 and TRBJ1-5; D is unresolved. The length of the CDR3 is 16 residues. V lost 0 bases and J 5 bases, leaving 14 bases between the germline ends. Looked up from germline, CDR1 is LNHNV and CDR2 is YYDKDF (reference sequence). CDR3 coding DNA: TGTGCCACCAGCAGAGATGACCGAGGAACTCATCAGCCCCAGCATTTT. Translation gives CATSRDDRGTHQPQHF.

V gene TRBV5-5 combines with J gene TRBJ1-1, with D uncertain. Trimming took 0 bases from V and 4 from J, leaving 13 bases between them. Germline CDR1 reads SGHKS; CDR2 reads YYEKEE (reference sequence). This CDR3 region has 15 residues. CDR3 nucleotides: TGTGCCAGCAGCTTGGCTCGATTAGGTGGCACTGAAGCTTTCTTT. Protein product: CASSLARLGGTEAFF.

The chain couples TRBV29-1 to TRBJ1-6; 8 bases fit TRBD1. The V segment lost 4 bases and the J segment 1 base; nucleotides outside the gene matches: 12. Germline V gives CDR1 SQVTM, CDR2 ANQGSEA. The CDR3 is 18 amino acids. CDR3 residues: CSVGEAGGGISYNSPLHF. DNA of the CDR3: TGCAGCGTTGGAGAAGCAGGGGGCGGGATATCCTATAATTCACCCCTCCACTTT.

The chain uses TRBV7-6 and TRBJ2-1; no firm D call. V lost 0 bases and J lost 6, with 9 bases in between. The CDR3 runs 14 residues. The germline gives CDR1 SGHVS, CDR2 FNYEAQ. As DNA, the CDR3 is TGTGCCAGCAGCTTAGCGCAGGCCGGCAATGAGCAGTTCTTC. Its translation: CASSLAQAGNEQFF.

The chain couples TRBV7-2 to TRBJ2-3; TRBD2 matches at 11 bases. Per the germline V gene, CDR1 is SGHTA and CDR2 is FQGNSA. The CDR3 spans 16 residues. The J segment lost 5 bases and the V segment lost 4 bases, leaving 8 bases of the junction unmatched. CDR3 sequence (DNA): TGTGCCAGCAGCTCTTTGACTAGCGGGGAAGGAGATACGCAGTATTTT. Its translation is CASSSLTSGEGDTQYF.

The chain carries TRBV12-3 or TRBV12-4 and TRBJ2-7, with a possible D match to TRBD1 (6 bases). This CDR3 region has 15 residues. Trimming left V 5 bases short and J 6 bases short, with 20 bases between. CDR3: CASSPPSEQGFEQYF. As DNA, the CDR3 is TGTGCCAGCAGTCCCCCGTCGGAGCAGGGGTTCGAGCAGTACTTC.

The V and J genes are TRBV12-5 and TRBJ2-5; D remains ambiguous. Per germline, CDR1 LGHNT and CDR2 FRNRAP. V shed 2 bases and J shed 5 bases, with 18 bases lying between them. CDR3 length: 16 residues. CDR3 nucleotide sequence: TGTGCTAGTGGTTTGAGAAATGTAGGGTACGAGGAGACCCAGTACTTC. Translating it yields CASGLRNVGYEETQYF.

This chain joins TRBV2 and TRBJ2-7, with TRBD1 as a possible D gene (5 bases). The ends were cut back, 9 bases at V and 1 base at J, with 7 bases in the middle. The CDR3 loop spans 11 amino acids. The germline V gene has CDR1 SNHLY and CDR2 FYNNEI. This CDR3 reads CASDSSYEQYF. CDR3 sequence (DNA): TGTGCCAGTGACAGTTCCTACGAGCAGTACTTC.

Comment on this clonotype: Because the CDR3 is missing its conserved closing phenylalanine or tryptophan, this is likely a read error. CDR3 sequence reads: CSARDRRETQYL. The CDR3 nucleotides read TGCAGTGCTAGAGACAGGCGAGAGACCCAGTACCTC. This chain uses TRBV20-1 with TRBJ2-5, with unresolved D. This CDR3 has 12 amino acids. Germline loops: CDR1 DFQATT, CDR2 SNEGSKA (reference sequence). V was shortened by 0 bases and J by 4 bases, with 6 bases between the two germline ends.

The V gene is TRBV19, the J gene TRBJ1-1, with TRBD1 matching 7 bases. Germline V gene lookup returns CDR1 LNHDA and CDR2 SQIVND (reference sequence). The CDR3 extends over 15 amino acids. After removal of 3 bases from V and 0 bases from J, the junction contained 4 bases not matched to a gene. In DNA form, the CDR3 reads TGTGCCAGTAGTATGGACAGGTACCTGAACACTGAAGCTTTCTTT. Translating it yields CASSMDRYLNTEAFF.

There are many counts of this clonotype. The V call is TRBV20-1, the J call TRBJ2-5; D possibly corresponds to TRBD1 (6 bases). This CDR3 contains 13 residues. Germline-derived CDR1 and CDR2 are DFQATT and SNEGSKA (reference sequence). With 3 bases removed from V and 3 bases from J, the gap between germline ends came to 11 bases. The CDR3, as DNA: TGCAGTGCTAGTGGATCAGGGGAAGAGACCCAGTACTTC. Its protein product is CSASGSGEETQYF.